Described below is a single T cell receptor (beta chain) sequence and its context. No antigen is known for it. No base-level quality is on record; no much larger clone is a single base apart. The sample belongs to a study of blood T cell repertoires in COVID-19 (dated by TCRdb to 2019 to 2021). As for the study more broadly: Samples from collaborators originated in the United States, Italy and Spain and spanned both the acute and convalescent phases of COVID-19. A de-identified subject ID, COVID-19 status, age in years and sex were almost always included in the sample metadata. The prospective study material was composed of cDNA or gDNA derived from T cells, B-cell-depleted T cells, or PBMCs. Samples were obtained from the ongoing ImmuneRACE study (first 160 participants) and from about 1,300 subjects provided by 6 global collaborators. The repertoires were released in a freely available public database intended as a resource for research on the immune response to SARS-CoV-2. The dataset comprised deeply sampled blood TCRbeta repertoires from subjects exposed to, actively infected with, or recovered from COVID-19. HLA class I and class II types, where available, came from metadata supplied by the sample provider rather than from assay-based typing.

Reading the germline V gene (reference sequence) gives CDR1 LNHDA and CDR2 SQIVND. There are 14 amino acids in the CDR3, from cysteine to phenylalanine inclusive. Of the read, only the CDR3 DNA is kept; its 42 bases are in frame from base 1. Trimming costs V 7 bases and J 2 bases, and their ends lie 12 bases apart. Results and caveats for the whole study, not just this receptor: The amount of clinical and demographic metadata varied by source and participant and was provided uncurated.

Collaborating institutions collected whole blood in K2EDTA tubes following their own protocols. For TCRbeta analysis, collaborators shipped samples as frozen whole blood, isolated PBMCs, or DNA extracted from either of those sample types. The immunoSEQ Assay, a bias-controlled multiplex PCR, was used to amplify TCRbeta CDR3 regions from genomic DNA. For the original study's pipeline: Within the assay, amplification of reference gene primers was used to estimate how many nucleated cells each sample contained. To quantify the absolute abundance of each unique TCRbeta CDR3 rearrangement, sequence reads were collapsed and filtered. For each sample, productive Simpson clonality was calculated by taking the square root of Simpson's diversity index across productive rearrangements. In its TCRdb copy, this immuneACCESS table keeps in-frame sequences only and misses some clones. Where compared with another copy, unresolved V genes explain less than half of these, and the others have no known cause. Clone size and V and J calls were adopted from that table, with D and trimming inferred from the DNA. Present in this sample are about 280,000 clones, about 85% of which were seen just once. The ten largest make up more than 10% of the sample.

Recombination connected TRBV19 to TRBJ1-3; TRBD1 is a weak D gene call, 6 bases matching. The sequencing input was peripheral blood. The source of this sequence is a human donor in a cohort sampled during active COVID-19. The CDR3 in this case is CASKVEGAGNTIYF. The nucleotide sequence is given as TGTGCCAGTAAGGTCGAGGGGGCTGGAAACACCATATATTTT.